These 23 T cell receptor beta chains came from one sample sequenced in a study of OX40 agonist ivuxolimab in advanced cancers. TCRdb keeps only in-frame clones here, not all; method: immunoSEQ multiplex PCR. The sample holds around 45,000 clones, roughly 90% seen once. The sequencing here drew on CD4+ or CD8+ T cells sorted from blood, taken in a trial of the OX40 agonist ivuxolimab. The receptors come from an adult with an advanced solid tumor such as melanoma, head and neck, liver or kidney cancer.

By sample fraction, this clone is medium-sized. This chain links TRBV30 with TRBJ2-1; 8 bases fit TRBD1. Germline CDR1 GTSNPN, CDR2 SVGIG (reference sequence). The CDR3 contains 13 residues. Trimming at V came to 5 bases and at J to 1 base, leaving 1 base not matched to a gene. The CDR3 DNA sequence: TGTGCCTGGCGACAGGGGTCCTACAATGAGCAGTTCTTC. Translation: CAWRQGSYNEQFF.

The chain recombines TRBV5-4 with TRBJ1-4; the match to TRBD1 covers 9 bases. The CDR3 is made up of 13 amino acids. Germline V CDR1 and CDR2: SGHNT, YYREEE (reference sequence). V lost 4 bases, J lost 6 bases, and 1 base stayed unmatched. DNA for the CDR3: TGTGCCAGCAGCAGGGACAGGGATGAAAAACTGTTTTTT. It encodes CASSRDRDEKLFF.

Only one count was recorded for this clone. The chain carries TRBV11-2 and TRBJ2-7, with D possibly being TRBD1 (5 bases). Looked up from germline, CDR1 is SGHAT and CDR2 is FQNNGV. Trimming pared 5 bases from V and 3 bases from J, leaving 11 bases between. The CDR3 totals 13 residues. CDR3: CASSADINYEQYF. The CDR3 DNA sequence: TGTGCCAGCAGCGCGGACATCAACTACGAGCAGTACTTC.

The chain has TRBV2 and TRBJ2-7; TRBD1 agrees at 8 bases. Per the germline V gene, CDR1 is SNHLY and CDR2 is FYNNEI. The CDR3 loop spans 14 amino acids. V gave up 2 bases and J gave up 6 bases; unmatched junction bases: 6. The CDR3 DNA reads TGTGCCAGCAGTGAATCCAGGGGGCTTGGCGAGCAGTACTTC. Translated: CASSESRGLGEQYF.

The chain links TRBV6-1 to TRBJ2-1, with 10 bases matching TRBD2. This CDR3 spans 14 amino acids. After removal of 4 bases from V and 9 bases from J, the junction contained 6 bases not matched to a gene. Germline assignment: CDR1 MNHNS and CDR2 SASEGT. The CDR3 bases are TGTGCCAGCAGTGCGGCTAGCGGGAGCGGTGAGCAGTTCTTC. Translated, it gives CASSAASGSGEQFF.

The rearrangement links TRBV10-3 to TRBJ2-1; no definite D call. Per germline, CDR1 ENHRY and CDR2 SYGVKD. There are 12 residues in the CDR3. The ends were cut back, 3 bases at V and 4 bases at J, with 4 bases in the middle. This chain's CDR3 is CAISDGYNEQFF. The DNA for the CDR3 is TGTGCCATCAGTGATGGTTACAATGAGCAGTTCTTC.

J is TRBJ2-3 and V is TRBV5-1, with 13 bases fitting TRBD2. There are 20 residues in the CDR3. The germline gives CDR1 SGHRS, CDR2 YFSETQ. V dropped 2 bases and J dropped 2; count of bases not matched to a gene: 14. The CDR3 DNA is TGCGCCAGCAGCTTCCAAGGGACAGGAGGACTAGCGGGAGCCACAGATACGCAGTATTTT. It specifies CASSFQGTGGLAGATDTQYF.

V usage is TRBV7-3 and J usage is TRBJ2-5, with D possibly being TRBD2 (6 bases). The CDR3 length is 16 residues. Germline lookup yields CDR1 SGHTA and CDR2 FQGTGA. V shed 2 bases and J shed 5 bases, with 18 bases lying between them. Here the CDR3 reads CASSLALVLAAETQYF. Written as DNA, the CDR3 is TGTGCCAGCAGCTTAGCGCTCGTATTAGCGGCTGAGACCCAGTACTTC.

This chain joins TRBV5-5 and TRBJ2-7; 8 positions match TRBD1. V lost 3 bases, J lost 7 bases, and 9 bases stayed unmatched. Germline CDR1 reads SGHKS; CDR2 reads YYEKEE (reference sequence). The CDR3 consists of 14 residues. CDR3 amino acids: CASSWRQGPGEQYF. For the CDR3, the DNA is TGTGCCAGCAGCTGGAGACAGGGGCCCGGGGAGCAGTACTTC.

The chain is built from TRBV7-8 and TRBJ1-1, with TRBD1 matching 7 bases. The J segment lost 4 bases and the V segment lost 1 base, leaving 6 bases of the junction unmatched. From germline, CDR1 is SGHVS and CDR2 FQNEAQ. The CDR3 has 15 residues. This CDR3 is CASSLGGTGVTEAFF. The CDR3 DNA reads TGTGCCAGCAGCTTAGGGGGAACAGGGGTCACTGAAGCTTTCTTT.

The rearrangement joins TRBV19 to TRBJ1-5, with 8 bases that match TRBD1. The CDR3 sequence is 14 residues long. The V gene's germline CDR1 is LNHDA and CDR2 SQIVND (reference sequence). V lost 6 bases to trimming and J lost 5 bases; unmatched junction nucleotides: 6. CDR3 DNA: TGTGCCAGTAGCAGACAGGGGTTCGATCAGCCCCAGCATTTT. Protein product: CASSRQGFDQPQHF. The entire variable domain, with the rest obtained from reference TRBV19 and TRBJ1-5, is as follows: DGGITQSPKYLFRKEGQNVTLSCEQNLNHDAMYWYRQDPGQGLRLIYYSQIVNDFQKGDIAEGYSVSREKKESFPLTVTSAQKNPTAFYLCASSRQGFDQPQHFGDGTRLSIL.

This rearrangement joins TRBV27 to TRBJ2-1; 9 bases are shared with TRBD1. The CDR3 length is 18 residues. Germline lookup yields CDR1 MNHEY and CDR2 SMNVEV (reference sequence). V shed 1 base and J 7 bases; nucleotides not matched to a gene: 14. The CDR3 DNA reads TGTGCCAGCAGTTTATATTCCCGGGACAGGGTCGGACGAAATGAGCAGTTCTTC. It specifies CASSLYSRDRVGRNEQFF.

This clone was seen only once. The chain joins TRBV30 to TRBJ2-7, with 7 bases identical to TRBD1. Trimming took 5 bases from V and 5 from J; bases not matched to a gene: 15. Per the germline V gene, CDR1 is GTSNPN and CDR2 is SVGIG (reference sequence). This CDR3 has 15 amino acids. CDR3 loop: CAWGVPTGRGNEQYF. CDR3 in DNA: TGTGCCTGGGGGGTCCCGACTGGCAGGGGGAACGAGCAGTACTTC.

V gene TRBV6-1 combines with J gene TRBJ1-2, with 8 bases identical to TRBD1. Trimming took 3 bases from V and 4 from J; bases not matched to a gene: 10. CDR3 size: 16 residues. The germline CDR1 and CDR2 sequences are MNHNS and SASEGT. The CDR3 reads CASSEGDRGLFYGYTF. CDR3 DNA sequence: TGTGCCAGCAGTGAGGGCGACAGGGGACTCTTCTATGGCTACACCTTC.

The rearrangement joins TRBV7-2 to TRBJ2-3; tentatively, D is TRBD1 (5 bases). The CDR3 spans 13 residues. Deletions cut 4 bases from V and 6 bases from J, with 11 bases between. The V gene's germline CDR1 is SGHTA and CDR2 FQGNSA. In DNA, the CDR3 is TGTGCCAGCAGCTCAGGGTCGCCGGATACGCAGTATTTT. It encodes CASSSGSPDTQYF.

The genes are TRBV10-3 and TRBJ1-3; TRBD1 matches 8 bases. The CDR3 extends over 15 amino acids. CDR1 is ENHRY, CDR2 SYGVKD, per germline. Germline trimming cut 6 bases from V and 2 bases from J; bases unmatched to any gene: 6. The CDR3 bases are TGTGCCATCAGGGAACTACAGGGGGCTGGAAACACCATATATTTT. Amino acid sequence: CAIRELQGAGNTIYF.

The CDR3 spells CASSPTGQQPQHF. The CDR3 DNA is TGTGCCAGCTCACCGACAGGGCAACAGCCCCAGCATTTT. V usage is TRBV18 and J usage is TRBJ1-5; 7 nucleotides align to TRBD1. There are 13 residues in the CDR3. The germline gives CDR1 KGHSH, CDR2 LQKENI. J was trimmed by 7 bases and V by 3 bases; bases with no gene match: 3.

This CDR3 reads CASSYFQGGELFF. The CDR3 coding sequence is TGTGCCAGCAGTTATTTTCAGGGCGGGGAGCTGTTTTTT. The V gene is TRBV6-6, the J gene TRBJ2-2, with D perhaps TRBD1 (5 bases). CDR1 is MNHNY, CDR2 SVGAGI, per germline (reference sequence). With 3 bases removed from V and 7 bases from J, the gap between germline ends came to 9 bases. CDR3 length: 13 amino acids.

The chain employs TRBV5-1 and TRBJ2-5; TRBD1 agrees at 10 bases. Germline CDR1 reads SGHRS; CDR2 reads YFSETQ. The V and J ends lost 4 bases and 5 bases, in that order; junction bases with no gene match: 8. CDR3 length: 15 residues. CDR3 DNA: TGCGCCAGCAGCCCGAGGACAGGGGGTGGGGAGACCCAGTACTTC. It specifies CASSPRTGGGETQYF. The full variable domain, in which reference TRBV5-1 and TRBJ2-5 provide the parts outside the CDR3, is KAGVTQTPRYLIKTRGQQVTLSCSPISGHRSVSWYQQTPGQGLQFLFEYFSETQRNKGNFPGRFSGRQFSNSRSEMNVSTLELGDSALYLCASSPRTGGGETQYFGPGTRLLVL.

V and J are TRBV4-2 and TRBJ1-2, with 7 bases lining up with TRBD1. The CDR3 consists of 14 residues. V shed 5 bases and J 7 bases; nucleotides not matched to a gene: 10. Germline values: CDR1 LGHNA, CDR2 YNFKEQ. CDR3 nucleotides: TGTGCCAGCAGCTCGACAGGGAGCCATGGTGGCTACACCTTC. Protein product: CASSSTGSHGGYTF.

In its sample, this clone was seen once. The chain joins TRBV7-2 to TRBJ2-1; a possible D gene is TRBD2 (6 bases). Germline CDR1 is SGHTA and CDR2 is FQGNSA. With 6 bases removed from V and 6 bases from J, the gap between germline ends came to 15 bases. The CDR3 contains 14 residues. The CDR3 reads CASRFRDWGNEQFF. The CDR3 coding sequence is TGTGCCAGCAGATTTCGGGACTGGGGCAATGAGCAGTTCTTC.

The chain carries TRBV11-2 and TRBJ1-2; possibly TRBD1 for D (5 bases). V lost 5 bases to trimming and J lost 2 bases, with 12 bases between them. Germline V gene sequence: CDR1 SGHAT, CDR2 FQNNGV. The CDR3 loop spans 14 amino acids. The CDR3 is CASSPRGSNYGYTF. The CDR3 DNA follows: TGTGCCAGCAGCCCTCGGGGCTCCAACTATGGCTACACCTTC.

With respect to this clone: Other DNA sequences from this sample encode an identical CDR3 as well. The CDR3 loop is CASSLTRETEAFF. CDR3 in DNA: TGTGCCAGCAGCTTAACTAGGGAAACTGAAGCTTTCTTT. The gene calls are TRBV7-3 and TRBJ1-1, with unresolved D. Trimming removed 0 bases at V and 5 bases at J, with 7 bases between. CDR1 is SGHTA and CDR2 is FQGTGA in the germline V gene. The CDR3 is 13 amino acids.